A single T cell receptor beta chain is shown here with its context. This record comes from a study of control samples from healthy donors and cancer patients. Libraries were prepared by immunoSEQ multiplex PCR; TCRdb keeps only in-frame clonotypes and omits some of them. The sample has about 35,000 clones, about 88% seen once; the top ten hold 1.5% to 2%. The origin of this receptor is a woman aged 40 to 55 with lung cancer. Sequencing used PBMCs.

The CDR3 loop reads CASSFMVNYGYTF. Here the CDR3 DNA reads TGTGCCAGCAGCTTTATGGTCAACTATGGCTACACCTTC. This sequence joins TRBV11-1 and TRBJ1-2; D is unresolved. Looked up from germline, CDR1 is SGHAT and CDR2 is FQDESV (reference sequence). Trimming removed 3 bases at V and 2 bases at J, with 7 bases between. The CDR3 has 13 residues. The entire variable domain, with the rest obtained from reference TRBV11-1 and TRBJ1-2, is as follows: EAEVAQSPRYKITEKSQAVAFWCDPISGHATLYWYRQILGQGPELLVQFQDESVVDDSQLPKDRFSAERLKGVDSTLKIQPAELGDSAMYLCASSFMVNYGYTFGSGTRLTVV.